The text below deals with one TCR beta chain. The germline CDR1 and CDR2 sequences are SGHTA and FQGNSA. V lost 3 bases and J 4 bases, leaving 7 bases between the germline ends. The CDR3 sequence is 13 residues long. Measured with immunoSEQ multiplex PCR; TCRdb has only the in-frame clones, and not every one. The sample carries fewer than 250,000 clones, roughly 87% recorded once. The sample comes from a study of blood T cell repertoires in COVID-19. The TCR originated in a woman aged 25 to 39 with acute COVID-19. The chain combines TRBV7-2 with TRBJ1-5; perhaps TRBD1 as D (6 bases). The specimen sequenced was PBMCs or T cells enriched from blood (not recorded which). CDR3 bases: TGTGCCAGCAGCTTCACAGGGAATCAGCCCCAGCATTTT. This sequence encodes CASSFTGNQPQHF.